What follows are 4 T cell receptor beta chains derived from one specimen sequenced in a study of blood T cell repertoires in COVID-19. Profiling relied on immunoSEQ multiplex PCR, and the TCRdb table lists in-frame clones only, not all of them. The sample has roughly 200,000 clones, 88% seen once. The sample comprised PBMCs or T cells enriched from blood (not recorded which). The receptors derive from a woman in her twenties or thirties who had recovered from COVID-19.

The chain recombines TRBV11-2 with TRBJ2-7; TRBD2 matches at 8 bases. After removal of 2 bases from V and 4 bases from J, the junction contained 7 bases not matched to a gene. Germline V gene data show CDR1 as SGHAT and CDR2 as FQNNGV. The CDR3 has 15 residues. DNA for the CDR3: TGTGCCAGCAGCTTATACTCCGGGGGGGTTTACGAGCAGTACTTC. It is translated as CASSLYSGGVYEQYF.

The chain carries TRBV5-4 and TRBJ1-1; perhaps TRBD1 as D (6 bases). Per germline, CDR1 SGHNT and CDR2 YYREEE (reference sequence). The CDR3 is 13 amino acids. V dropped 3 bases and J dropped 3 bases, with 9 bases sitting between them. The CDR3 sequence: CASSWGHDTEAFF. CDR3 sequence (DNA): TGTGCCAGCAGCTGGGGACATGACACTGAAGCTTTCTTT.

V and J are TRBV7-7 and TRBJ2-5; 7 bases match TRBD1. V lost 1 base to trimming and J lost 7 bases; unmatched junction nucleotides: 9. The CDR3 loop spans 15 amino acids. Germline V gene lookup returns CDR1 SSHAT and CDR2 FNYEAQ (reference sequence). The CDR3 DNA reads as TGTGCCAGCAGCTTAGAAGGACAGGCTTTTGGGACCCAGTACTTC. It yields the protein CASSLEGQAFGTQYF. The entire variable domain, with the rest obtained from reference TRBV7-7 and TRBJ2-5, is as follows: GAGVSQSPRYKVTKRGQDVTLRCDPISSHATLYWYQQALGQGPEFLTYFNYEAQPDKSGLPSDRFSAERPEGSISTLTIQRTEQRDSAMYRCASSLEGQAFGTQYFGPGTRLLVL.

This clone was recorded once. The chain combines TRBV7-2 with TRBJ2-3; D gene unclear. Germline loops: CDR1 SGHTA, CDR2 FQGNSA. This CDR3 has 12 amino acids. V shed 5 bases and J shed 5 bases, with 8 bases lying between them. CDR3 bases: TGTGCCAGCAGCCCCGCAGTAGATACGCAGTATTTT. Residues: CASSPAVDTQYF.